The next 5 T cell receptor beta chains were all read from a single sample in a study of control samples from healthy donors and cancer patients. The table came from immunoSEQ multiplex PCR; TCRdb's copy has only in-frame clones and leaves some out. The sample lists tens of thousands of clones; 91% were seen once. Material for sequencing was PBMCs. The source of these receptors is a man aged 45-60 years with lung cancer.

The J gene is TRBJ2-1, the V gene TRBV6-1; the D is unclear. CDR1 MNHNS and CDR2 SASEGT come from the germline V gene. With 2 bases removed from V and 6 bases from J, the gap between germline ends came to 14 bases. The CDR3 sequence is 15 residues long. CDR3 DNA: TGTGCCAGCAGTGAATTAGGCTACTTAATCAATGAGCAGTTCTTC. This codes for CASSELGYLINEQFF.

This clone appeared a single time. The J gene is TRBJ1-4, the V gene TRBV5-8; TRBD1 aligns across 7 bases. CDR1 SGHTS and CDR2 YDEGEE come from the germline V gene. After removal of 5 bases from V and 1 base from J, the junction contained 2 bases not matched to a gene. CDR3 length: 14 residues. CDR3 sequence (DNA): TGTGCCAGCAGTCCAGGGGGAACTAATGAAAAACTGTTTTTT. It translates to CASSPGGTNEKLFF.

This clone was counted between two and nine times. The rearrangement links TRBV7-8 to TRBJ1-5; D may be TRBD1 (6 bases). The CDR3 consists of 13 residues. Germline values: CDR1 SGHVS, CDR2 FQNEAQ. V was clipped by 5 bases and J by 9 bases, with 14 bases between them. In DNA, the CDR3 is TGTGCCAGCAGCACCTCGACAGGAAGGCCCCAGCATTTT. Translation: CASSTSTGRPQHF.

This chain uses TRBV24-1 with TRBJ2-7; D is ambiguous. The CDR3 length is 15 residues. CDR1 and CDR2 (germline): KGHDR, SFDVKD. V lost 3 bases and J lost 4, with 15 bases in between. The CDR3 DNA follows: TGTGCCACCAGTGATGCTTACGGGTATCCTTACGAGCAGTACTTC. Protein product: CATSDAYGYPYEQYF.

The chain links TRBV2 to TRBJ1-2; D gene uncertain. The germline gives CDR1 SNHLY, CDR2 FYNNEI. V dropped 8 bases and J dropped 5 bases, with 21 bases sitting between them. The CDR3 loop spans 15 amino acids. CDR3 DNA sequence: TGTGCCAGCTCAACTTTACAGAGTTCCTTGTATGGCTACACCTTC. Amino acid sequence: CASSTLQSSLYGYTF. Drawing the rest from reference TRBV2 and TRBJ1-2, the complete variable domain is EPEVTQTPSHQVTQMGQEVILRCVPISNHLYFYWYRQILGQKVEFLVSFYNNEISEKSEIFDDQFSVERPDGSNFTLKIRSTKLEDSAMYFCASSTLQSSLYGYTFGSGTRLTVV.